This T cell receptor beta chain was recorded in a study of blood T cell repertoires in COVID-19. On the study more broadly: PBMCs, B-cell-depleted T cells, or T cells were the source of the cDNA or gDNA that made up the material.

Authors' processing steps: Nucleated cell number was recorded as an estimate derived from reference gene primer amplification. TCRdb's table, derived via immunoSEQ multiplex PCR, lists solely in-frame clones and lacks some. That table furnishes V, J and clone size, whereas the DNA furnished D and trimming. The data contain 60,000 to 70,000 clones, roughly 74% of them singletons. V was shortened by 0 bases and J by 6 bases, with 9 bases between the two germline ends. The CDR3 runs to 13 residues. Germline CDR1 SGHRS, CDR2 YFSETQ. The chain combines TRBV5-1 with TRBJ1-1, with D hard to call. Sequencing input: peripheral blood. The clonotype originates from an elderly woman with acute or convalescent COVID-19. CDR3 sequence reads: CASSLGDIPEAFF. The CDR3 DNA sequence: TGCGCCAGCAGCTTGGGCGACATACCTGAAGCTTTCTTT. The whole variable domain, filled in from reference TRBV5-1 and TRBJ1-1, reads KAGVTQTPRYLIKTRGQQVTLSCSPISGHRSVSWYQQTPGQGLQFLFEYFSETQRNKGNFPGRFSGRQFSNSRSEMNVSTLELGDSALYLCASSLGDIPEAFFGQGTRLTVV.